This T cell receptor (beta chain) was captured in a study of spatial heterogeneity in lung cancer. Study background: More than 9.5 raw reads, on average, carried each unique TCR and UMI combination.

Each molecule of TCR cDNA was tagged with one unique molecular identifier. TCRdb redid the calling of the 5' RACE reads with MiXCR, one entry per CDR3 protein. The sample holds about 85,000 distinct CDR3 sequences, around 21% seen once. The CDR3 spans 17 residues. Germline V gene data show CDR1 as SGHTA and CDR2 as FQGTGA. V lost 7 bases to trimming and J lost 2 bases, with 20 bases between them. This clonotype was counted many times. Described time point: sample taken at primary tumor resection. Sequencing of whole RNA from tumor, nontumor lung or frozen PBMC involved no sorting. The donors comprised about 70 untreated early-stage non-small cell lung cancer patients.

The sequence derives from a male donor with early-stage non-small cell lung cancer. The source material was PBMCs, sampled at surgery. This chain joins TRBV7-3 and TRBJ2-2; tentative D call: TRBD2 (6 bases). The CDR3 sequence is CASTLTGTRFNTGELFF. The CDR3 region has the DNA TGTGCCAGCACCCTAACCGGGACTCGATTTAACACCGGGGAGCTGTTTTTT. The full variable domain, rest sourced from reference TRBV7-3 and TRBJ2-2, is GAGVSQTPSNKVTEKGKYVELRCDPISGHTALYWYRQSLGQGPEFLIYFQGTGAADDSGLPNDRFFAVRPEGSVSTLKIQRTERGDSAVYLCASTLTGTRFNTGELFFGEGSRLTVL.